The 7 T cell receptor beta chains reported below all come from one sample, sequenced in a study of blood T cell repertoires in COVID-19. Assay used: immunoSEQ multiplex PCR; TCRdb lists only in-frame clones, some missing. The sample includes 350,000 to 500,000 clones, approximately 91% of them seen just once. The sequenced sample consisted of PBMCs or T cells enriched from blood (not recorded which). The receptors originated from a woman aged 18-29 years who had been exposed to COVID-19.

The chain is built from TRBV6-2 or TRBV6-3 and TRBJ1-5; perhaps TRBD1 as D (5 bases). V lost 5 bases and J 5 bases, leaving 13 bases between the germline ends. The CDR3 is 14 amino acids. CDR1 MNHEY and CDR2 SVGEGT come from the germline V gene. The CDR3 sequence is CASSLGQGYQPQHF. The CDR3 DNA sequence: TGTGCCAGCAGTCTTGGGCAGGGATATCAGCCCCAGCATTTT.

This sequence joins TRBV27 and TRBJ1-1; perhaps TRBD1 as D (5 bases). V shed 0 bases and J shed 10 bases, with 15 bases lying between them. This CDR3 comprises 14 residues. The germline gives CDR1 MNHEY, CDR2 SMNVEV (reference sequence). The CDR3 sequence: CASSLSGGAKGAFF. The CDR3 coding sequence is TGTGCCAGCAGTTTATCAGGCGGGGCCAAGGGAGCTTTCTTT.

The chain employs TRBV21-1 and TRBJ2-2; the DNA was not used to check the table's D call, TRBD1. TRBV21-1 is labeled a pseudogene. The CDR3 loop spans 15 amino acids. This CDR3 reads CASSRDRVLIGELFF. DNA for the CDR3: TGTGCCAGCAGCCGGGACAGGGTTTTAATCGGGGAGCTGTTTTTT.

V usage is TRBV6-4 and J usage is TRBJ1-1; TRBD1 matches 7 bases. CDR1 and CDR2 from the germline V gene are MRHNA and SNTAGT. J lost 1 base, V lost 5 bases, and 4 bases had no gene match. The CDR3 length is 14 residues. CDR3 sequence reads: CASSPGQANTEAFF. The CDR3 DNA is TGTGCCAGCAGTCCCGGACAGGCGAACACTGAAGCTTTCTTT.

The chain combines TRBV15 with TRBJ1-1; possibly TRBD1 for D (5 bases). Trimming shortened V by 6 bases and J by 1 base, and 15 bases separated the two germline ends. Germline V lookup: CDR1 LNHNV, CDR2 YYDKDF (reference sequence). This CDR3 is 15 amino acids long. The CDR3 nucleotides are TGTGCCACCAGGAAGGGGAGGGCGGGGAACACTGAAGCTTTCTTT. Protein: CATRKGRAGNTEAFF.

The rearrangement joins TRBV29-1 to TRBJ2-1, with no clear D. The CDR3 loop spans 13 amino acids. Looked up from germline, CDR1 is SQVTM and CDR2 is ANQGSEA. Trimming took off 6 bases at V and 4 bases at J, with 13 bases between the two ends. The CDR3 spells CSVRKLNYNEQFF. As DNA, the CDR3 is TGCAGCGTCCGTAAGCTAAATTACAATGAGCAGTTCTTC.

In this sample, this clone turned up a few times. V usage is TRBV23-1 and J usage is TRBJ2-3, with TRBD2 matching over 10 bases. TRBV23-1 is an ORF, and what it does is uncertain. J lost 4 bases, V lost 7 bases, and 11 bases had no gene match. This CDR3 has 16 amino acids. CDR3 bases: TGCGCCAGCATGTGGCTAGCGGGAGTGGGGGCAGATACGCAGTATTTT. Amino acids: CASMWLAGVGADTQYF.